Listed below are T cell receptor beta chains from one sample, sequenced in a study of T-cell reconstitution after alpha-beta-depleted transplantation in children. TCRdb processed the PCR reads anew with MiXCR; each CDR3 protein has one entry. The table records approximately 650,000 distinct CDR3 sequences, over 10% of them present only once. Sequences were derived from PBMCs, sampled before TCRalphabeta/CD19-depleted stem cell transplant. These receptors were obtained from a girl aged 2-10 years with congenital amegakaryocytic thrombocytopenia, due to receive a stem cell transplant. The CDR3 runs from the conserved cysteine through the conserved F or W. Each record gives: V gene, D gene, J gene, clone size, CDR3 DNA, CDR3 protein. D genes are given only for firm matches. Rows give clone size only sometimes, using once, few, many, or a class for an expanded clone.

V: TRBV7-6; D: .; J: TRBJ1-3; size: many; DNA: TGTGCCAGCAGCTTAGACGCAAACACCATATATTTT; CDR3: CASSLDANTIYF
V: TRBV30; D: TRBD2; J: TRBJ2-1; size: .; DNA: TGTGCCTGGAGTGTAGGTGCGGGAGGATTTGATGAGCAGTTCTTC; CDR3: CAWSVGAGGFDEQFF
V: TRBV12-3/TRBV12-4; D: TRBD2; J: TRBJ2-3; size: many; DNA: TGTGCCAGCAGTTCTAGCGGCCACACAGATACGCAGTATTTT; CDR3: CASSSSGHTDTQYF
V: TRBV10-3; D: .; J: TRBJ2-1; size: many; DNA: TGTGCCATCAATGTAAAGGCGGGCGATGAGCAGTTCTTC; CDR3: CAINVKAGDEQFF
V: TRBV15; D: .; J: TRBJ2-1; size: many; DNA: TGTGCCACCAGTCAATGGAGGAATGAGCAGTTCTTC; CDR3: CATSQWRNEQFF
V: TRBV12-3/TRBV12-4; D: .; J: TRBJ1-4; size: .; DNA: TGTGCCAGCAGTCCCCGACAGACTGAAAAACTGTTTTTT; CDR3: CASSPRQTEKLFF
V: TRBV29-1; D: .; J: TRBJ2-2; size: few; DNA: TGCAGCGTTGTGGACATCCACGGGGAGCTGTTTTTT; CDR3: CSVVDIHGELFF
V: TRBV5-1; D: TRBD1; J: TRBJ2-3; size: .; DNA: TGCGCCAGCAGCGGAAACGACATACAGGGGTGGACAGATACGCAGTATTTT; CDR3: CASSGNDIQGWTDTQYF
V: TRBV20-1; D: TRBD1; J: TRBJ2-3; size: many; DNA: TGCAGTGCTCCTAAGGGAGACAGGGGCGATACGCAGTATTTT; CDR3: CSAPKGDRGDTQYF
V: TRBV12-3/TRBV12-4; D: .; J: TRBJ2-7; size: .; DNA: TGTGCCAGCAGTTTAGCCTCACAGGGCTACGAGCAGTACTTC; CDR3: CASSLASQGYEQYF
V: TRBV14; D: TRBD2; J: TRBJ2-1; size: once; DNA: TGTGCCAGCAATTTAGCGGGAGGGCCGAGGTCGGAGCAGTTCTTC; CDR3: CASNLAGGPRSEQFF
V: TRBV20-1; D: .; J: TRBJ2-1; size: .; DNA: TGCAGTGCTAGATCAGGGAGCCGGATTTTTTACAATGAGCAGTTCTTC; CDR3: CSARSGSRIFYNEQFF
V: TRBV7-9; D: .; J: TRBJ2-5; size: few; DNA: TGTGCCAGCAGCTTAATCGGGAACAGGACTGCGGAGACCCAGTACTTC; CDR3: CASSLIGNRTAETQYF
V: TRBV20-1; D: .; J: TRBJ1-1; size: .; DNA: TGCAGTGCTAGACGAACAGAAGTGAACACTGAAGCTTTCTTT; CDR3: CSARRTEVNTEAFF
V: TRBV6-5; D: .; J: TRBJ1-5; size: .; DNA: TGTGCCAGCAGTTACGGTTTTAGGGGCAATCAGCCCCAGCATTTT; CDR3: CASSYGFRGNQPQHF
V: TRBV20-1; D: .; J: TRBJ2-7; size: few; DNA: TGCAGTGCTAGTCCGCAGGTGGACGAGCAGTACTTC; CDR3: CSASPQVDEQYF
V: TRBV10-3; D: .; J: TRBJ2-1; size: many; DNA: TGTGCCATCAGTGAGTCTACCCAATTGGAGCTAGGCAACAATGAGCAGTTCTTC; CDR3: CAISESTQLELGNNEQFF
V: TRBV7-9; D: TRBD1; J: TRBJ2-7; size: .; DNA: TGTGCCAGCAGCGGCTGGGACAGGTCCTACGAGCAGTACTTC; CDR3: CASSGWDRSYEQYF
V: TRBV25-1; D: .; J: TRBJ2-2; size: .; DNA: TGTGCCAGTCGCAAAGGGGCGACCGGGGAGCTGTTTTTT; CDR3: CASRKGATGELFF
V: TRBV10-3; D: TRBD1; J: TRBJ2-5; size: many; DNA: TGTGCCATCAGTGAGTCCGGACAGGGGACAGGAGAGACCCAGTACTTC; CDR3: CAISESGQGTGETQYF
V: TRBV5-5; D: TRBD2; J: TRBJ2-3; size: many; DNA: TGTGCCAGCAGCTTGGGGATAGCGGGCCGCACAGATACGCAGTATTTT; CDR3: CASSLGIAGRTDTQYF
V: TRBV30; D: .; J: TRBJ2-3; size: .; DNA: TGTGCCGGCCAGCGTTTCGGGAGAGATACGCAGTATTTT; CDR3: CAGQRFGRDTQYF
V: TRBV7-2; D: TRBD1; J: TRBJ2-2; size: few; DNA: TGTGCCAGCAGCCCGGGACAGTTCACCGGGGAGCTGTTTTTT; CDR3: CASSPGQFTGELFF
V: TRBV24-1; D: TRBD2; J: TRBJ2-3; size: .; DNA: TGTGCCACTCTTAATGGGACTAGGGTCCCGGATACGCAGTATTTT; CDR3: CATLNGTRVPDTQYF
V: TRBV7-6; D: TRBD1; J: TRBJ1-2; size: .; DNA: TGTGCCAGCAGCTATGGACAGGGAGATGGCGACACCTTC; CDR3: CASSYGQGDGDTF
V: TRBV10-3; D: TRBD2; J: TRBJ2-7; size: many; DNA: TGTGCCATCAGGGGAGGGACTAGCGGGACCCCCCCATCGTACGAGCAGTACTTC; CDR3: CAIRGGTSGTPPSYEQYF
V: TRBV5-1; D: TRBD1; J: TRBJ1-5; size: .; DNA: TGCGCCAGCAGCCCCTGGACAGGGACCAATCAGCCCCAGCATTTT; CDR3: CASSPWTGTNQPQHF
V: TRBV20-1; D: TRBD2; J: TRBJ2-2; size: .; DNA: TGCAGTGCTAGACGACTAGCGGGAGGGCCGACCGGGGAGCTGTTTTTT; CDR3: CSARRLAGGPTGELFF
V: TRBV20-1; D: .; J: TRBJ2-7; size: many; DNA: TGCAGTGCTTACTGGGGCCAGACCTACGAGCAGTACTTC; CDR3: CSAYWGQTYEQYF
V: TRBV7-2; D: .; J: TRBJ1-2; size: many; DNA: TGTGCCAGCAGCTTTGTTAGGCCTAACTATGGCTACACCTTC; CDR3: CASSFVRPNYGYTF
V: TRBV10-3; D: TRBD2; J: TRBJ2-1; size: few; DNA: TGTGCCATCACTGAGACTAGCGGGATATACAATGAGCAGTTCTTC; CDR3: CAITETSGIYNEQFF
V: TRBV20-1; D: .; J: TRBJ2-1; size: once; DNA: TGCAGTGCTAGAGGGACGGCTGTGACCCAGTTCTTC; CDR3: CSARGTAVTQFF
V: TRBV7-9; D: .; J: TRBJ2-7; size: few; DNA: TGTGCCAGCAGCCCTTACAGGGACCCCTACGAGCAGTACTTC; CDR3: CASSPYRDPYEQYF
V: TRBV5-1; D: .; J: TRBJ2-2; size: few; DNA: TGCGCCAGCAGCCGTACAGGCGGTAGCACCGGGGAGCTGTTTTTT; CDR3: CASSRTGGSTGELFF
V: TRBV9; D: .; J: TRBJ2-7; size: many; DNA: TGTGCCAGCAGCGTAGAGTGGAGGAACGAGCAGTACTTC; CDR3: CASSVEWRNEQYF
V: TRBV30; D: TRBD2; J: TRBJ2-7; size: .; DNA: TGTGCCTGGAGTTGGACTAGTCATACCCCTATCGAGCAGTACTTC; CDR3: CAWSWTSHTPIEQYF
V: TRBV5-1; D: .; J: TRBJ1-1; size: many; DNA: TGCGCCAGCTCCCGGGACGGAGGTGAAGCTTTCTTT; CDR3: CASSRDGGEAFF
V: TRBV10-3; D: TRBD2; J: TRBJ2-3; size: .; DNA: TGTGCCATCCGCGCGACTAGCGGGAGCACAGATACGCAGTATTTT; CDR3: CAIRATSGSTDTQYF
V: TRBV5-1; D: TRBD1; J: TRBJ1-5; size: few; DNA: TGCGCCAGCAGCTTGGAAGGGACAGGAGGCAATCAGCCCCAGCATTTT; CDR3: CASSLEGTGGNQPQHF
V: TRBV5-1; D: .; J: TRBJ1-1; size: .; DNA: TGCGCCAGCACCACCGGACCTAACACTGAAGCTTTCTTT; CDR3: CASTTGPNTEAFF
V: TRBV7-6; D: .; J: TRBJ1-3; size: many; DNA: TGTGCCAGCAGCTTAGGGGGAGGTGGAAACACCATATATTTT; CDR3: CASSLGGGGNTIYF
V: TRBV12-3/TRBV12-4; D: .; J: TRBJ1-2; size: many; DNA: TGTGCCAGCACCCCCGACAGAGACTATGGCTACACCTTC; CDR3: CASTPDRDYGYTF
V: TRBV9; D: .; J: TRBJ2-6; size: .; DNA: TGTGCCAGCAGCGTACTAACGTCAGGGGCCAACGTCCTGACTTTC; CDR3: CASSVLTSGANVLTF
V: TRBV7-3; D: .; J: TRBJ2-4; size: few; DNA: TGTGCCAGCAGCTTAAGTTCTGGAACAGACGGTAGCCAAAACATTCAGTACTTC; CDR3: CASSLSSGTDGSQNIQYF
V: TRBV7-6; D: TRBD2; J: TRBJ2-7; size: .; DNA: TGTGCCAGCAGTTCTCGTGGCGGGAGTAATGCCTACGAGCAGTACTTC; CDR3: CASSSRGGSNAYEQYF
V: TRBV5-1; D: .; J: TRBJ2-5; size: many; DNA: TGCGCCAGCAGCTTGACCGGCAGTCAAGAGACCCAGTACTTC; CDR3: CASSLTGSQETQYF
V: TRBV19; D: .; J: TRBJ2-1; size: .; DNA: TGTGCCAGTAGTATCCAGCGTGCCTACAATGAGCAGTTCTTC; CDR3: CASSIQRAYNEQFF
V: TRBV5-1; D: .; J: TRBJ2-1; size: many; DNA: TGCGCCAGCAGCCAGGCGAGCTACAATGAGCAGTTCTTC; CDR3: CASSQASYNEQFF
V: TRBV30; D: TRBD2; J: TRBJ2-3; size: .; DNA: TGTGCCTGGAGTGTAGTAGCGGGAGTGGCAGATACGCAGTATTTT; CDR3: CAWSVVAGVADTQYF
V: TRBV20-1; D: .; J: TRBJ1-3; size: few; DNA: TGCAGTGCTATCATGGACACCATATATTTT; CDR3: CSAIMDTIYF
V: TRBV5-1; D: .; J: TRBJ2-1; size: few; DNA: TGCGCCAGCAGCCCAACGGTTAGCAGCTCCTACAATGAGCAGTTCTTC; CDR3: CASSPTVSSSYNEQFF
V: TRBV20-1; D: .; J: TRBJ1-1; size: many; DNA: TGCAGTGCCATGGGGGGCAGGAACACTGAAGCTTTCTTT; CDR3: CSAMGGRNTEAFF
V: TRBV9; D: .; J: TRBJ1-1; size: few; DNA: TGTGCCAGCAGCGTATACCCAGGGAGTTATTGGGATCCGGGCACTGAAGCTTTCTTT; CDR3: CASSVYPGSYWDPGTEAFF
V: TRBV5-1; D: TRBD1; J: TRBJ2-6; size: many; DNA: TGCGCCAGCAGCTATAGGGGGCACTCTGGGGCCAACGTCCTGACTTTC; CDR3: CASSYRGHSGANVLTF